This entry lists 5 T cell receptor beta chains sequenced from one sample in a study of beta chain features in type 1 diabetes. Study-wide results and limits: Shorter TCRB CDR3s, moderately but significantly so, were found in Type 1 diabetes patients in all four CD4+ subsets.

Expressed TCRB transcripts got sequenced, as all isolated RNA was reverse transcribed. Measured with immunoSEQ multiplex PCR; TCRdb has only the in-frame clones, and not every one. In the table there are roughly 400,000 clones, 8.5% to 10% of which are singletons. Their antigens remain unidentified. The sample comprised central memory CD4+ T cells from blood. The receptors originated from a man aged 30 to 39 with type 1 diabetes.

The V and J genes are TRBV13 and TRBJ2-1; 8 nucleotides line up with TRBD2. V was clipped by 3 bases and J by 2 bases; unmatched bases: 9. The germline V gene encodes CDR1 PRHDT and CDR2 FYEKMQ (reference sequence). The CDR3 contains 17 residues. The CDR3 loop is CASSFKREAGAYNEQFF. The CDR3, as DNA: TGTGCCAGCAGCTTCAAACGGGAAGCGGGGGCCTACAATGAGCAGTTCTTC.

This chain connects TRBV4-2 to TRBJ2-7; 7 bases fit TRBD1. Germline assignment: CDR1 LGHNA and CDR2 YNFKEQ. V gave up 0 bases and J gave up 3 bases; unmatched junction bases: 8. The CDR3 has 16 residues. For the CDR3, the DNA is TGTGCCAGCAGCCAAGATCCCGGGACAGACTACTACGAGCAGTACTTC. Protein sequence: CASSQDPGTDYYEQYF.

The chain couples TRBV6-6 to TRBJ2-2, with 9 positions matching TRBD2. After removal of 6 bases from V and 6 bases from J, the junction contained 11 bases not matched to a gene. Germline V gene data show CDR1 as MNHNY and CDR2 as SVGAGI (reference sequence). CDR3 length equals 16 residues. CDR3 DNA: TGTGCCAGCAGGGCGGTGGCGGGAGGGCCTGCCGGGGAGCTGTTTTTT. Translating it yields CASRAVAGGPAGELFF.

Only a few counts were recorded for this clone. The gene calls are TRBV28 and TRBJ2-7; 9 nucleotides match TRBD2. The CDR3 extends over 15 amino acids. The J segment lost 6 bases and the V segment lost 5 bases, leaving 11 bases of the junction unmatched. Germline-derived CDR1 and CDR2 are MDHEN and SYDVKM. The CDR3 region is CASSVSGTSPPEQYF. The CDR3 bases are TGTGCCAGCAGTGTATCCGGGACTAGCCCTCCCGAGCAGTACTTC. Together with reference TRBV28 and TRBJ2-7, the CDR3 gives the full variable domain: DVKVTQSSRYLVKRTGEKVFLECVQDMDHENMFWYRQDPGLGLRLIYFSYDVKMKEKGDIPEGYSVSREKKERFSLILESASTNQTSMYLCASSVSGTSPPEQYFGPGTRLTVT.

The chain carries TRBV18 and TRBJ2-5; 10 positions agree with TRBD2. Trimming cost V 0 bases and J 5 bases; bases outside gene matches: 0. The CDR3 is 14 amino acids. Germline V CDR1 and CDR2: KGHSH, LQKENI. Here the CDR3 DNA reads TGTGCCAGCTCACCACCTAGCGGGAGGGAGACCCAGTACTTC. Its translation is CASSPPSGRETQYF.